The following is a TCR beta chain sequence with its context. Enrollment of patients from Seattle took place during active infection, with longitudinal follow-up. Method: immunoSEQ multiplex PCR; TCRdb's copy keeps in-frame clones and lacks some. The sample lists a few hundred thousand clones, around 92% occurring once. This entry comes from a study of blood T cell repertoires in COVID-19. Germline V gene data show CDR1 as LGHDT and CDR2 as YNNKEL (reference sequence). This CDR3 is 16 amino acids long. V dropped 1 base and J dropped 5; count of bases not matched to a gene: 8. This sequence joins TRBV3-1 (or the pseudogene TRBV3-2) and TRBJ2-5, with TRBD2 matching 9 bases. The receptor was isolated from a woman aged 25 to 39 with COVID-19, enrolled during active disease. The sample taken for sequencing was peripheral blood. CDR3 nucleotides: TGTGCCAGCAGCCAAGTTGCTAGCGGGGCGGGGGAGACCCAGTACTTC. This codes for CASSQVASGAGETQYF.